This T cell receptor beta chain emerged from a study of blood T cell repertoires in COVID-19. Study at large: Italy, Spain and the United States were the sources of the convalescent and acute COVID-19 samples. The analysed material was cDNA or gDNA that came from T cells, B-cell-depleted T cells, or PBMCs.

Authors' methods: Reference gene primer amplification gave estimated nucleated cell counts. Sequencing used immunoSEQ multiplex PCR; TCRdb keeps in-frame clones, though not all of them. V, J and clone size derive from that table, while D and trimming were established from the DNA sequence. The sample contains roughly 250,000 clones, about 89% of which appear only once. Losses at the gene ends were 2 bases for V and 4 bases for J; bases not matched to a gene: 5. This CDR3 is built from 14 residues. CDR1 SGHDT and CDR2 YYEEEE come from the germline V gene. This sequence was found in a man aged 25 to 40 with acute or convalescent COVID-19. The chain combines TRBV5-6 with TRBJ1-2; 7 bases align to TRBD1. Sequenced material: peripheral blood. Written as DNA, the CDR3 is TGTGCCAGCAGCTTTACGACAGGGCCCTATGGCTACACCTTC. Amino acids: CASSFTTGPYGYTF.